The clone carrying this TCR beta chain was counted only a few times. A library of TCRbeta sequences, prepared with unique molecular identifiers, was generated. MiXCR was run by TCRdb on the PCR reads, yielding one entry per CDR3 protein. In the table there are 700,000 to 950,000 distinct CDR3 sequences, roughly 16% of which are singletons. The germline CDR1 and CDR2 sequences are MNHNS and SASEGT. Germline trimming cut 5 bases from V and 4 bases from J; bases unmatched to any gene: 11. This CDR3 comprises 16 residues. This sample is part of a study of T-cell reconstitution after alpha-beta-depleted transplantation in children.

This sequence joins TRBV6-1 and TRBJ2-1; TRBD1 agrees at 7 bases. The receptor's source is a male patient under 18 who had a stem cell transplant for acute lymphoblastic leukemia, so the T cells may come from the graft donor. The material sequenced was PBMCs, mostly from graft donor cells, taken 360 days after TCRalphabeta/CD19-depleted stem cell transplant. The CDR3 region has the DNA TGTGCCAGCAGTCCAGACGGACAGGTTACATACAATGAGCAGTTCTTC. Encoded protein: CASSPDGQVTYNEQFF.